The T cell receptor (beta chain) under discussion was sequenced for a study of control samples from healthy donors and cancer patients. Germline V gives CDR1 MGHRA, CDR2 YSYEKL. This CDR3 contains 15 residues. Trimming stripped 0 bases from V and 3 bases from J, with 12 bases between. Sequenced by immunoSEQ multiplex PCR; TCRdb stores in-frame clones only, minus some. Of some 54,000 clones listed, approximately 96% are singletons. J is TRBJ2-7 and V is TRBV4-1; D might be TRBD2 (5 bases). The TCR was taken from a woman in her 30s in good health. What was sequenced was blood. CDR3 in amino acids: CASSQERASIYEQYF. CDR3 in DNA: TGCGCCAGCAGCCAAGAGAGGGCATCGATCTACGAGCAGTACTTC.